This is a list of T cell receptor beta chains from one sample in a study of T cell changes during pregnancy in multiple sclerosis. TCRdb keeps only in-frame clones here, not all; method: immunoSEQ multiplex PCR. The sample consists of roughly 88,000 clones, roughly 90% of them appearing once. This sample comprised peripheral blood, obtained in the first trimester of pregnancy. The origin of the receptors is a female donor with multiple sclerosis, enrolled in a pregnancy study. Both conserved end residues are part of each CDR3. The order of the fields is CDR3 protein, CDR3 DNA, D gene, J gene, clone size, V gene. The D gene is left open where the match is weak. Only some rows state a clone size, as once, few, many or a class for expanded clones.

CAISEQGAQIGTDTQYF,TGTGCCATCAGTGAGCAGGGGGCGCAAATCGGCACAGATACGCAGTATTTT,TRBD1,TRBJ2-3,.,TRBV10-3
CASSPETGVAYGYTF,TGTGCCAGCAGCCCCGAGACAGGGGTAGCCTATGGCTACACCTTC,TRBD1,TRBJ1-2,.,TRBV7-8
CASSWQGMNTEAFF,TGTGCCAGTAGTTGGCAGGGAATGAACACTGAAGCTTTCTTT,.,TRBJ1-1,.,TRBV19
CASSELGGPKNTIYF,TGTGCCAGCAGTGAATTGGGGGGACCTAAAAACACCATATATTTT,.,TRBJ1-3,.,TRBV6-1
CASTRQGSNSGANVLTF,TGTGCCAGCACCCGACAGGGCTCCAACTCTGGGGCCAACGTCCTGACTTTC,TRBD1,TRBJ2-6,.,TRBV2
CASRAGPGTMYEQYF,TGCGCCAGCAGGGCGGGACCGGGGACTATGTACGAGCAGTACTTC,TRBD2,TRBJ2-7,.,TRBV5-1
CASGFTGNTIYF,TGTGCCAGCGGCTTCACTGGAAACACCATATATTTT,.,TRBJ1-3,.,TRBV25-1
CASSLTGDEQYF,TGTGCCAGCAGCCTAACAGGGGACGAGCAGTACTTC,TRBD1,TRBJ2-7,once,TRBV5-5
CASTLSGSGLGEQFF,TGTGCCAGCACCCTTAGCGGGAGCGGTTTGGGTGAGCAGTTCTTC,TRBD2,TRBJ2-1,.,TRBV27
CASSFYGERNTEAFF,TGTGCCAGCAGTTTCTATGGGGAGAGGAACACTGAAGCTTTCTTT,.,TRBJ1-1,.,TRBV28
CASPQRNEKLFF,TGTGCCAGCCCTCAGCGTAATGAAAAACTGTTTTTT,.,TRBJ1-4,.,TRBV6-4
CANGESGSPSKGNEQFF,TGTGCCAACGGGGAAAGCGGGAGTCCCAGTAAGGGCAATGAGCAGTTCTTC,TRBD2,TRBJ2-1,.,TRBV11-2
CASSLGQGSETQYF,TGTGCCAGCAGCTTGGGACAGGGATCCGAGACCCAGTACTTC,TRBD1,TRBJ2-5,.,TRBV5-8
CASSLRVFSEAFF,TGTGCCAGCAGTCTGCGGGTCTTCTCGGAAGCTTTCTTT,.,TRBJ1-1,.,TRBV27
CASSLYAPVRDEQFF,TGTGCCAGCAGCTTGTACGCGCCGGTGAGGGATGAGCAGTTCTTC,.,TRBJ2-1,.,TRBV5-4
CASSQGLGAYGYTF,TGTGCCAGCAGTCAAGGACTGGGAGCTTATGGCTACACCTTC,.,TRBJ1-2,few,TRBV2
CASSSGLGSQPQHF,TGTGCCAGCAGTTCCGGACTTGGTAGTCAGCCCCAGCATTTT,.,TRBJ1-5,.,TRBV28
CAWSLGLGYEQYF,TGTGCCTGGAGTTTGGGACTAGGCTACGAGCAGTACTTC,TRBD2,TRBJ2-7,.,TRBV30
CASSLDLAGGAETQYF,TGTGCCAGCAGCTTAGATCTGGCGGGAGGGGCGGAGACCCAGTACTTC,TRBD2,TRBJ2-5,.,TRBV7-7
CASSLWGDGEQFF,TGTGCCAGCAGCTTGTGGGGAGACGGTGAGCAGTTCTTC,.,TRBJ2-1,.,TRBV7-9
CASSTPGAYNEQFF,TGTGCCAGCAGTACCCCGGGAGCCTACAATGAGCAGTTCTTC,.,TRBJ2-1,.,TRBV25-1
CASSSTSGTSYGYTF,TGTGCCAGCAGTTCTACCTCCGGGACATCTTATGGCTACACCTTC,.,TRBJ1-2,.,TRBV11-2
CASRRYGYTF,TGTGCCAGCCGGCGGTATGGCTACACCTTC,.,TRBJ1-2,.,TRBV28
CASRGLAGGRQETQYF,TGTGCCAGCAGGGGCCTAGCGGGAGGGCGACAAGAGACCCAGTACTTC,TRBD2,TRBJ2-5,.,TRBV11-2
CASSSMGTDRGDYGYTF,TGTGCCAGTAGTTCAATGGGAACGGACAGGGGCGACTATGGCTACACCTTC,TRBD1,TRBJ1-2,.,TRBV19
CASSPQGIGELFF,TGTGCCAGCAGCCCGCAGGGTATCGGGGAGCTGTTTTTT,.,TRBJ2-2,.,TRBV7-2
CASSTPWTATNEQFF,TGTGCCAGCAGTACCCCTTGGACAGCTACCAATGAGCAGTTCTTC,.,TRBJ2-1,.,TRBV6-5
CSVSDRGHNEQFF,TGCAGCGTATCGGACAGGGGCCACAATGAGCAGTTCTTC,TRBD1,TRBJ2-1,.,TRBV29-1
CASSSVSPPYEQYF,TGTGCCAGTAGCTCAGTATCACCCCCCTACGAGCAGTACTTC,.,TRBJ2-7,few,TRBV19
CASSLAGGGGYTEAFF,TGCGCCAGCAGCTTGGCGGGGGGCGGGGGATACACTGAAGCTTTCTTT,.,TRBJ1-1,.,TRBV5-1
CASSSRGETQYF,TGTGCCAGCAGTTCACGGGGGGAGACCCAGTACTTC,.,TRBJ2-5,.,TRBV6-5
CASSPGDSLTYGYTF,TGTGCCAGCAGCCCCGGGGACAGCCTAACCTATGGCTACACCTTC,TRBD1,TRBJ1-2,once,TRBV5-8
CASSPGTDTQYF,TGTGCCAGCAGCCCAGGCACAGATACGCAGTATTTT,.,TRBJ2-3,.,TRBV25-1
CASSLGGQPQHF,TGTGCCAGCAGTTTAGGGGGGCAGCCCCAGCATTTT,.,TRBJ1-5,.,TRBV27
CASSQVAWTSTDTQYF,TGCGCCAGCAGCCAAGTTGCGTGGACTAGCACAGATACGCAGTATTTT,.,TRBJ2-3,.,TRBV4-1
CASSTRGSRGEKLFF,TGTGCCAGCAGTACACGGGGTTCGCGTGGTGAAAAACTGTTTTTT,.,TRBJ1-4,.,TRBV27
CASSLTPIRTDQAHEQYF,TGTGCCAGCAGCTTAACCCCCATACGGACAGACCAAGCCCACGAGCAGTACTTC,.,TRBJ2-7,.,TRBV7-9
CASGRTGRGAEAFF,TGTGCCAGCGGTCGTACAGGGAGAGGGGCTGAAGCTTTCTTT,.,TRBJ1-1,.,TRBV6-5
CASSEPLRGPSYGYTF,TGTGCCAGCAGTGAACCACTAAGGGGGCCTTCCTATGGCTACACCTTC,TRBD1,TRBJ1-2,.,TRBV6-1
CASSLLRSQETQYF,TGTGCCAGCAGCCTCTTGCGGAGCCAAGAGACCCAGTACTTC,.,TRBJ2-5,.,TRBV11-2
CASSKAWTEQIFNYGYTF,TGTGCCAGCAGCAAAGCCTGGACAGAACAGATATTTAACTATGGCTACACCTTC,.,TRBJ1-2,once,TRBV21-1
CASRYDRGPGYTF,TGTGCCAGTAGGTACGACAGGGGCCCAGGCTACACCTTC,TRBD1,TRBJ1-2,once,TRBV19
CASGLAARGLNTEAFF,TGTGCTAGTGGTTTGGCAGCCAGGGGTCTGAACACTGAAGCTTTCTTT,.,TRBJ1-1,once,TRBV12-5
CASSYSGSTDTQYF,TGTGCCAGCAGTTACTCTGGCAGCACAGATACGCAGTATTTT,.,TRBJ2-3,.,TRBV6-5
CATGVLTDTQYF,TGTGCCACAGGGGTGTTGACAGATACGCAGTATTTT,.,TRBJ2-3,.,TRBV7-2
CASSWTVTDTQYF,TGTGCCAGTAGTTGGACAGTCACAGATACGCAGTATTTT,.,TRBJ2-3,.,TRBV19
CASSLSLSGNNEQYF,TGCGCCAGCAGCTTAAGCCTTAGCGGGAATAACGAGCAGTACTTC,TRBD2,TRBJ2-7,.,TRBV5-1
CAIGETAYEQYF,TGTGCCATCGGGGAGACGGCCTACGAGCAGTACTTC,.,TRBJ2-7,.,TRBV10-3
CATRAPPSYEQYF,TGTGCCACCAGGGCCCCACCCTCCTACGAGCAGTACTTC,.,TRBJ2-7,.,TRBV2